This T cell receptor (beta chain) is drawn from a study of blood T cell repertoires in COVID-19. Profiled with immunoSEQ multiplex PCR; TCRdb holds only in-frame clones, not every one. The sample holds approximately 190,000 clones, 82% seen once. This TCR was sampled from a woman in her 30s with acute or convalescent COVID-19. Sequencing input: peripheral blood.

The CDR3 region has the DNA TGCGCCAGCAGTCAAACCGGTTTCGGTAACACCGGGGAGCTGTTTTTT. This translates into CASSQTGFGNTGELFF. The chain uses TRBV23-1 and TRBJ2-2; no firm D call. TRBV23-1 is sorted into the ORF group, with uncertain function. Trimming left V 2 bases short and J 2 bases short, with 12 bases between. This CDR3 contains 16 residues.